The TCR beta chain described here comes from a study of blood T cells in healthy people across ages. The wider study: Template switching caught about one barcoded beta molecule for each two T cells. Study-level results: Long-lived donors carried more naive CD4+ cells and greater diversity than aged donors.

CDR3 length: 16 amino acids. The germline V gene has CDR1 ENHRY and CDR2 SYGVKD. V lost 7 bases to trimming and J lost 5 bases, with 21 bases between them. Through a sample-barcoded 5' primer and a J-beta primer mix, a second PCR was run for roughly 6 to 11 cycles. Each CDR3 protein is one row after TCRdb ran MiXCR on the 5' RACE reads. The table has roughly 800,000 distinct CDR3 sequences, nearly 60% seen once. Of note for this clonotype: No antigen is known for it.

The total RNA that was extracted per sample amounted to at least 5.5 micrograms. This rearrangement joins TRBV10-3 to TRBJ2-1; D is perhaps TRBD2 (6 bases). Material: blood. The sequence was obtained from a man younger than 45 in good health. In DNA, the CDR3 is TGTGCCATCATGTCTCGGGGACTCCCGGATAACAATGAGCAGTTCTTC. Its translation: CAIMSRGLPDNNEQFF.